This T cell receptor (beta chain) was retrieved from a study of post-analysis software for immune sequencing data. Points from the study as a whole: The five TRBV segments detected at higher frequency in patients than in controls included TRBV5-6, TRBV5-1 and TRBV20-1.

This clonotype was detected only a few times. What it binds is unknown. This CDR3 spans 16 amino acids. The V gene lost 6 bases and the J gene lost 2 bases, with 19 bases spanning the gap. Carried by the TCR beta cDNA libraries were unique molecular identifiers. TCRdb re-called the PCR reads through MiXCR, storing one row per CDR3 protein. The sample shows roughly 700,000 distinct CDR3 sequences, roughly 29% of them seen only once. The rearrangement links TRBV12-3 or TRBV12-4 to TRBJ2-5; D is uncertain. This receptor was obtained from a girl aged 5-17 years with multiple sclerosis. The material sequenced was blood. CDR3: CASRVGRRSRQETQYF. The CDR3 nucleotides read TGTGCCAGCAGGGTCGGACGGCGAAGTAGACAAGAGACCCAGTACTTC.